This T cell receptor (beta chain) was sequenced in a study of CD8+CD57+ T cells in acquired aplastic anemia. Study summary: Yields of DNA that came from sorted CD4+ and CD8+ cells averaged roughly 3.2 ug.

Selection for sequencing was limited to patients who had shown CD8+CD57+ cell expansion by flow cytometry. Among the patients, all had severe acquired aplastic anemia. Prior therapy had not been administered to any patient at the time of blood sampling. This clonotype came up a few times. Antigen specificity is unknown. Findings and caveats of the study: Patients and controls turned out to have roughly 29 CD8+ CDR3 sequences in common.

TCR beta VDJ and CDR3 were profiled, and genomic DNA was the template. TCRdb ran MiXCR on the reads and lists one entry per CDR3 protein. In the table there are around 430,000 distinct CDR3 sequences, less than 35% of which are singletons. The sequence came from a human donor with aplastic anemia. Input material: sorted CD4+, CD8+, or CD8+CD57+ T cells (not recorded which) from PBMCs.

CDR3 region: CASSFARFGTTNEKLFF. For the CDR3, the DNA is TGTGCCAGCAGCTTTGCTCGGTTCGGTACAACTAATGAAAAACTGTTTTTT. The V call is TRBV7-2, the J call TRBJ1-4; no definite D call. The CDR3 spans 17 residues. Deletions cut 3 bases from V and 0 bases from J, with 14 bases between. Germline CDR1 SGHTA, CDR2 FQGNSA.